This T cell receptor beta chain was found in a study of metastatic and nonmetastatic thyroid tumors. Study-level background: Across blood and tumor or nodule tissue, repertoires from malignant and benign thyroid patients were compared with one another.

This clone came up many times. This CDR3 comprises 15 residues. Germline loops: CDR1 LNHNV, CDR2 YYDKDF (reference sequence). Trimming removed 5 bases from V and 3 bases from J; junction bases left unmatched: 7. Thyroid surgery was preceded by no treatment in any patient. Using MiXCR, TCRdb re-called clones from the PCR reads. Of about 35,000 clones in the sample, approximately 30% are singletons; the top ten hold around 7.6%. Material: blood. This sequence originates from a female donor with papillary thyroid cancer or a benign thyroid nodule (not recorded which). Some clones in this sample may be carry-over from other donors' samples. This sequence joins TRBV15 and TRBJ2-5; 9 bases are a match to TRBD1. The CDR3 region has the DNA TGTGCCACCAGCGGTACAGGGGGCAGGGAAGAGACCCAGTACTTC. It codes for CATSGTGGREETQYF.